A selection of T cell receptor beta chains follows, all from one sample in a study of blood T cell repertoires in COVID-19. The protocol was immunoSEQ multiplex PCR, while the TCRdb copy is restricted to in-frame clones and leaves out a portion. The sample records nearly 90,000 clones, approximately 90% being singletons. Sequencing input: peripheral blood. The source of these receptors is a man in his 60s with acute or convalescent COVID-19. Each CDR3 is given with its conserved first and last residue. Fields, in order: clone size, D gene, V gene, J gene, CDR3 protein, CDR3 DNA. A D gene is named only where the DNA matches it firmly. Clone size is not always given. Where it is, it says once, few, many or a class for expanded clones.

-	TRBD1	TRBV13	TRBJ2-3	CASSNRGLGTDTQYF	TGTGCCAGCAGCAACAGGGGGCTAGGCACAGATACGCAGTATTTT
-	TRBD1	TRBV5-1	TRBJ1-4	CASRSSTGGVNEKLFF	TGCGCCAGCAGGAGTTCTACAGGGGGCGTTAATGAAAAACTGTTTTTT
-	TRBD2	TRBV27	TRBJ2-1	CASSLRAGGHTYNEQFF	TGTGCCAGCAGTTTGAGGGCGGGAGGACATACCTACAATGAGCAGTTCTTC
-	-	TRBV5-4	TRBJ1-3	CASSSHSGNTIYF	TGTGCCAGCAGCTCCCACTCTGGAAACACCATATATTTT
once	-	TRBV30	TRBJ1-3	CAWSVIGGGNTIYF	TGTGCCTGGAGTGTTATCGGAGGTGGAAACACCATATATTTT
once	-	TRBV19	TRBJ2-5	CATTSLDGFEETQYF	TGTGCCACTACGAGCCTAGACGGGTTTGAAGAGACCCAGTACTTC
few	TRBD1	TRBV7-6	TRBJ1-3	CASSLAGQHSGNTIYF	TGTGCCAGCAGCTTAGCGGGACAGCACTCTGGAAACACCATATATTTT
-	-	TRBV5-5	TRBJ1-1	CASSLVSGSEAFF	TGTGCCAGCAGCTTGGTTTCAGGCTCTGAAGCTTTCTTT
once	TRBD1	TRBV6-5	TRBJ1-5	CASNGQGNSNQPQHF	TGTGCCAGCAATGGACAGGGGAATAGCAATCAGCCCCAGCATTTT
-	TRBD2	TRBV3-1/TRBV3-2	TRBJ2-3	CASSQDSSGRVQYF	TGTGCCAGCAGCCAAGATAGTAGCGGGAGGGTACAGTATTTT
-	-	TRBV18	TRBJ2-7	CASSPRAGVVNEQYF	TGTGCCAGCTCACCAAGGGCAGGGGTGGTCAACGAGCAGTACTTC
-	TRBD2	TRBV5-1	TRBJ2-7	CASSSGLAGPYEQYF	TGCGCCAGCAGCTCGGGACTAGCGGGACCATACGAGCAGTACTTC
-	TRBD2	TRBV19	TRBJ2-1	CASSPPRDYRRFNEQFF	TGTGCCAGTAGTCCACCACGGGACTATCGAAGGTTCAATGAGCAGTTCTTC
-	-	TRBV7-9	TRBJ2-1	CASSLAAGYNEQFF	TGTGCCAGCAGCTTAGCGGCAGGTTACAATGAGCAGTTCTTC
-	-	TRBV5-1	TRBJ1-2	CASSLESVGYTF	TGCGCCAGCAGCTTGGAGAGTGTGGGCTACACCTTC
-	-	TRBV30	TRBJ1-5	CAWGKGPGSQPQHF	TGTGCCTGGGGAAAGGGGCCTGGAAGTCAGCCCCAGCATTTT
-	TRBD1	TRBV27	TRBJ2-7	CASSRGQGAFSRNYEQYF	TGTGCCAGCAGTAGGGGACAGGGTGCGTTTAGTCGAAATTACGAGCAGTACTTC
-	TRBD1	TRBV12-3/TRBV12-4	TRBJ2-7	CASSQDRPEQYF	TGTGCCAGCAGTCAGGACAGGCCCGAGCAGTACTTC
-	TRBD2	TRBV24-1	TRBJ2-3	CATSDRLAGGADTQYF	TGTGCCACCAGTGACCGACTAGCGGGGGGGGCAGATACGCAGTATTTT
-	-	TRBV3-1/TRBV3-2	TRBJ2-1	CASSQDLSGYYNEQFF	TGTGCCAGCAGCCAAGATCTGAGCGGGTATTACAATGAGCAGTTCTTC
-	-	TRBV19	TRBJ2-5	CASSTVGARETQYF	TGTGCCAGTAGTACCGTGGGGGCTAGGGAGACCCAGTACTTC
-	-	TRBV30	TRBJ2-7	CAWSVGALQAYEQYF	TGTGCCTGGAGTGTGGGGGCCCTCCAGGCATACGAGCAGTACTTC
-	-	TRBV19	TRBJ2-1	CASSMGTGVRNEQFF	TGTGCCAGTAGTATGGGAACGGGAGTACGGAATGAGCAGTTCTTC
-	-	TRBV5-1	TRBJ2-7	CASSLSPGPDEQYF	TGCGCCAGCAGCTTGTCGCCAGGGCCCGACGAGCAGTACTTC
-	-	TRBV12-3/TRBV12-4	TRBJ2-2	CASSRDTGELFF	TGTGCCAGCAGCCGAGACACCGGGGAGCTGTTTTTT
-	TRBD1	TRBV6-6	TRBJ1-6	CASSQPPTGTYNSPLHF	TGTGCCAGCAGTCAACCTCCGACAGGGACCTATAATTCACCCCTCCACTTT
-	TRBD2	TRBV7-6	TRBJ2-7	CASSYAGGSSYEQYF	TGTGCCAGCAGCTATGCGGGGGGAAGCTCCTACGAGCAGTACTTC
-	TRBD1	TRBV5-4	TRBJ1-2	CASSFTGGDGYTF	TGTGCCAGCAGCTTTACAGGGGGGGATGGCTACACCTTC
-	TRBD1	TRBV6-5	TRBJ1-1	CASSRDRKAFF	TGTGCCAGCAGTAGGGACAGGAAAGCTTTCTTT
-	TRBD1	TRBV2	TRBJ1-2	CASSVGRGFYGYTF	TGTGCCAGCAGTGTGGGCAGGGGGTTCTATGGCTACACCTTC
-	TRBD1	TRBV5-4	TRBJ2-3	CASSLGTGGTDTQYF	TGTGCCAGCAGCTTAGGGACAGGGGGCACAGATACGCAGTATTTT
-	-	TRBV7-9	TRBJ1-1	CASSLVETGNTEAFF	TGTGCCAGCAGCTTAGTGGAGACAGGGAACACTGAAGCTTTCTTT
-	TRBD1	TRBV18	TRBJ1-3	CASSQPGQTDGNTIYF	TGTGCCAGCTCACAACCGGGACAGACCGATGGAAACACCATATATTTT
few	-	TRBV6-6	TRBJ2-2	CASTQTRRLNTGELFF	TGTGCCAGCACCCAAACTCGAAGACTGAACACCGGGGAGCTGTTTTTT
-	TRBD2	TRBV9	TRBJ2-7	CASSVDLSGYEQYF	TGTGCCAGCAGCGTAGATCTTAGCGGGTACGAGCAGTACTTC